Shown below are 4 T cell receptor beta chains from a single sample sequenced in a study of T cell changes during pregnancy in multiple sclerosis. Method: immunoSEQ multiplex PCR; TCRdb's copy keeps in-frame clones and lacks some. The sample consists of about 59,000 clones, 92% of them appearing once. The sample was peripheral blood, taken in the third trimester of pregnancy. The source is a female donor in good health, enrolled as a control in a pregnancy study.

The chain has TRBV2 and TRBJ2-3, with 9 bases lining up with TRBD2. Per germline, CDR1 SNHLY and CDR2 FYNNEI. The CDR3 length is 14 residues. V shed 5 bases and J 3 bases; nucleotides not matched to a gene: 3. CDR3 sequence: CASSYGLATDTQYF. CDR3 DNA: TGTGCCAGCAGTTACGGACTAGCGACAGATACGCAGTATTTT. The whole variable domain, filled in from reference TRBV2 and TRBJ2-3, reads EPEVTQTPSHQVTQMGQEVILRCVPISNHLYFYWYRQILGQKVEFLVSFYNNEISEKSEIFDDQFSVERPDGSNFTLKIRSTKLEDSAMYFCASSYGLATDTQYFGPGTRLTVL.

This chain links TRBV10-3 with TRBJ2-5, with 7 bases aligning to TRBD1. The V gene's germline CDR1 is ENHRY and CDR2 SYGVKD. The CDR3 contains 14 residues. The V and J ends lost 2 bases and 4 bases, in that order; junction bases with no gene match: 4. CDR3 protein: CAISETGAGETQYF. CDR3 coding DNA: TGTGCCATCAGTGAGACAGGGGCTGGAGAGACCCAGTACTTC.

This chain uses TRBV29-1 with TRBJ2-7, with 9 bases identical to TRBD1. The CDR3 is 15 residues long. CDR1 SQVTM and CDR2 ANQGSEA come from the germline V gene. The V segment lost 0 bases and the J segment 3 bases; nucleotides outside the gene matches: 6. The CDR3 sequence is CSVEDPGTGSYEQYF. CDR3 in DNA: TGCAGCGTTGAAGACCCGGGGACAGGGAGCTACGAGCAGTACTTC.

A single count supports this clone. This chain connects TRBV4-3 to TRBJ1-2; 8 bases are a match to TRBD1. Germline lookup yields CDR1 LGHNA and CDR2 YSLEER. This CDR3 has 13 amino acids. V shed 4 bases, J shed 7 bases, and the junction held 5 bases outside the gene matches. The CDR3: CASSRDRQGGYTF. The CDR3 coding sequence is TGCGCCAGCAGCCGGGACAGGCAAGGTGGCTACACCTTC.